Listed below are T cell receptor beta chains from one sample, sequenced in a study of blood T cell repertoires in COVID-19. The table came from immunoSEQ multiplex PCR; TCRdb's copy has only in-frame clones and leaves some out. The sample records roughly 200,000 clones, 87% being singletons. Sequenced input: peripheral blood. The receptors here all came from a man between 60 and 75 years old with active or convalescent COVID-19. Each CDR3 is given with its conserved first and last residue.

j_call | v_call | cdr3_aa
TRBJ2-7 | TRBV5-1 | CASSLDPSSYEQYF
TRBJ2-5 | TRBV24-1 | CATSDTRGGRETQYF
TRBJ2-1 | TRBV18 | CASSSGQSSYNEQFF
TRBJ2-5 | TRBV6-2/TRBV6-3 | CASSYSLAGPGTQYF
TRBJ2-7 | TRBV10-2 | CASSDLRGSGEQYF
TRBJ1-2 | TRBV14 | CASSPQGYGYTF
TRBJ2-7 | TRBV7-2 | CASSLPGGPDEQYF
TRBJ1-3 | TRBV5-1 | CASSLGAGTGNTIYF
TRBJ2-3 | TRBV9 | CASSLSGVGPDTQYF
TRBJ2-5 | TRBV7-2 | CASSSSVAWSGGKETQYF
TRBJ1-4 | TRBV5-4 | CASSSKGVRGEKLFF
TRBJ1-4 | TRBV2 | CASSAGGQGNEKLFF
TRBJ1-2 | TRBV6-5 | CASRDRGYGYTF
TRBJ1-2 | TRBV2 | CASSDNSYYGYTF
TRBJ2-2 | TRBV13 | CASSLPAGELFF
TRBJ1-1 | TRBV25-1 | CASTQGVDTEAFF